This T cell receptor beta chain derives from a study of post-analysis software for immune sequencing data (dated by TCRdb to between 2014 and 2017). Background for the entire study: Recorded disease courses included relapsing-remitting, secondary progressive and progressive-relapsing multiple sclerosis, with some patients lacking subtype annotation. The multiple sclerosis patient repertoires were compared with some twelve previously published healthy control repertoires from donors aged 6 to 25 years. A subset of samples was prepared in parallel using single-end sample barcoding, then pooled and co-amplified after Illumina adapter ligation.

To demonstrate the VDJtools post-analysis software, TCR beta repertoires were profiled from the peripheral blood of more than 10 young patients with multiple sclerosis. The multiple sclerosis patients were children and adolescents ranging in age from about 6 to 16 years. Points the paper makes about the study in general: Patients showed significantly higher frequencies than controls for roughly 5 TRBV segments, among them TRBV5-6, TRBV5-1 and TRBV20-1. When samples were clustered directly using the F measure, samples prepared in the same batch co-clustered strongly, which prompted a batch-effect correction. The control group was slightly older than the multiple sclerosis patient group. Normalized Chao1 diversity was significantly lower in multiple sclerosis patients than controls, suggesting substantial peripheral T-cell clonal expansion.

Concerning this clonotype itself: Its antigen is not yet known. No clone much larger than this one lies a single base away; base qualities are absent.

For CDR1 and CDR2, the germline V gene (reference sequence) lists DFQATT and SNEGSKA. Counted from cysteine to phenylalanine, this CDR3 has 17 amino acids. The entry retains the CDR3 DNA only, 51 bases that are in frame from base 1. V loses 1 base of germline sequence and J loses 2 bases, and the interval between the two ends is 19 bases. The library was built by means of PCR. Sequencer: Illumina HiSeq 2500. To reduce PCR and sequencing biases, unique molecular identifiers were incorporated into the TCR beta cDNA libraries. Some 500,000 cDNA molecules were obtained for every 1 to 10 million input T cells, so each molecule roughly corresponded to one T cell. The patient libraries were prepared and sequenced using the same protocol as the earlier healthy control dataset. Within a given batch, samples were prepared together, multiplexed and sequenced on the same HiSeq lane. The paper's data handling went like this. Raw barcoded reads were processed with MIGEC, discarding single-read molecular identifier groups before consensus assembly and CDR3 extraction. VDJtools was used for post-analysis of the clonotype tables, and diversity was normalized by down-sampling every dataset to the size of the smallest sample. To correct batch-related cross-sample contamination, repertoire overlap clustering matched CDR3 amino acid sequences but not nucleotide sequences. In TCRdb, the public reads were trimmed at Q25 with fastp and aligned with MiXCR, with productive beta chains retained. Duplicate CDR3 protein sequences are folded into a single record with the most common DNA and genes. The V and J calls shown here were made by TCRdb, not taken from the authors' results. Across this sample there are hundreds of thousands of distinct CDR3 sequences, with around 60% seen only once. In total, the top ten clones hold over 9% of the sample.

The chain uses TRBV20-1 and TRBJ2-3; the D gene is tentatively TRBD1 or TRBD2, each matching 6 bases. The source material was blood. This TCR was recovered from a girl aged 2 to 10 with multiple sclerosis. The nucleotide sequence is given as TGCAGTGCTAGAGCCGACGGGGGCCCGGTCGACACAGATACGCAGTATTTT. This is translated as CSARADGGPVDTDTQYF.